This T cell receptor beta chain was obtained from a study of T cell responses to AZD1222 COVID-19 vaccine. The study, taken as a whole, reports: Scientists sampled the repertoires only once the peak T cell response had passed.

The table came from immunoSEQ multiplex PCR; TCRdb's copy has only in-frame clones and leaves some out. The sample includes over 150,000 clones, about nine tenths of them seen just once. The CDR3 runs 12 residues. Germline V gene data show CDR1 as MNHEY and CDR2 as SVGAGI. Trimming left V 4 bases short and J 7 bases short, with 7 bases between. Comments on this clone: The antigen remains undetermined.

This clonotype was obtained from an adult in good health. The chain is built from TRBV6-5 and TRBJ2-2; D possibly corresponds to TRBD1 (5 bases). The sample was peripheral blood, taken on day 0 of AZD1222 vaccination. The CDR3 protein is CASSFRDGELFF. The DNA of the CDR3 is TGTGCCAGCAGTTTCAGGGACGGGGAGCTGTTTTTT.